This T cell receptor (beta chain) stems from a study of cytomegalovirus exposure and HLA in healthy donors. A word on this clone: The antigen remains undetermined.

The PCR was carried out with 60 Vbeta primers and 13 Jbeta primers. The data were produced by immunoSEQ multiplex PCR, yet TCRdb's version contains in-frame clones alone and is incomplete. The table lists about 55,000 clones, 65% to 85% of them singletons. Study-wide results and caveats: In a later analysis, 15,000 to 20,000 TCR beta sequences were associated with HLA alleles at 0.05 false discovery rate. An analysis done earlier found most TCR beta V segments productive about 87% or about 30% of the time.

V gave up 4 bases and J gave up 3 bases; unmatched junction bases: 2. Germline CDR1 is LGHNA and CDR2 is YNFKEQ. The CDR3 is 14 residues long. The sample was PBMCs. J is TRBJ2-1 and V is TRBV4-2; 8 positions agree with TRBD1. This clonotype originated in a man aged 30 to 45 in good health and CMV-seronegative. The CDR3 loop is CASSPGQGYNEQFF. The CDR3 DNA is TGTGCCAGCAGCCCCGGACAGGGCTACAATGAGCAGTTCTTC.